One and the same sample provided the 20 T cell receptor beta chains below, sequenced in a study of Ad26.COV2.S vaccination and SARS-CoV-2 variants (dated by TCRdb to 2020 to 2022). The sample's treatment or condition label is to be understood as: roughly 20 received Ad26.COV2.S at low or high dose, single or two shots; roughly 5 received placebo; per-sample allocation not given. Repertoires of vaccine and placebo recipients were sequenced from samples collected on day 63 after the first injection. Library creation used the immunoSEQ multiplex PCR assay. The immuneACCESS repertoire file appears here via TCRdb, limited to in-frame rearrangements. These files lack a portion of the clones; in checked studies, under half of the deficit traces to unresolved V genes, and the cause of the others is not known. In all, the sample holds roughly 350,000 clones, and 88% of those were seen once. The ten largest clones capture 6.4% of the sample.

This specimen consisted of peripheral blood, obtained in a trial of Ad26.COV2.S vaccine versus placebo. The origin of the receptors is a person aged 18-65 years who received the Ad26.COV2.S COVID-19 vaccine or a placebo.

The chain combines TRBV7-3 with TRBJ1-5; no clear D gene. Germline V CDR1 and CDR2: SGHTA, FQGTGA. This CDR3 has 8 amino acids. Deletions cut 9 bases from V and 11 bases from J, with 5 bases between. CDR3 coding DNA: TGTGCCAGATCAACCCAGCATTTT. Its translation: CARSTQHF.

The V call is TRBV9, the J call TRBJ1-2; 7 nucleotides align to TRBD1. This CDR3 region has 11 residues. Germline V gene data show CDR1 as SGDLS and CDR2 as YYNGEE. With V trimmed by 5 bases and J by 14 bases, 9 bases remained unmatched. This CDR3 reads CASSLDREETF. The CDR3 region has the DNA TGTGCCAGCAGTCTTGACAGGGAGGAGACCTTC.

The chain uses TRBV25-1 and TRBJ2-3; 7 bases map to TRBD1. With 5 bases clipped from V and 0 bases from J, the junction kept 5 bases outside the gene matches. This CDR3 is built from 15 residues. Germline CDR1 MGHDK, CDR2 SYGVNS. For the CDR3, the DNA is TGTGCCAGCAGTTCCGGGACAGAGAGCACAGATACGCAGTATTTT. Protein: CASSSGTESTDTQYF.

The chain has TRBV10-3 and TRBJ1-1; D is possibly TRBD1 (6 bases). The CDR3 sequence is 15 residues long. V was clipped by 4 bases and J by 0 bases, with 12 bases between them. The germline CDR1 and CDR2 sequences are ENHRY and SYGVKD. The CDR3: CAISGRTVMNTEAFF. The CDR3 region has the DNA TGTGCCATCAGTGGGAGGACAGTCATGAACACTGAAGCTTTCTTT.

This clone was picked up one time. The genes are TRBV14 and TRBJ2-7; D gene uncertain. This CDR3 is built from 15 residues. V was clipped by 0 bases and J by 6 bases, with 15 bases between them. CDR1 and CDR2 (germline): SGHDN, FVKESK. The CDR3 DNA follows: TGTGCCAGCAGCCAAGAAGTCCTAACCGTTACCGAGCAGTACTTC. Its translation is CASSQEVLTVTEQYF.

The V gene is TRBV7-3, the J gene TRBJ1-2; D not resolved. The ends were cut back, 5 bases at V and 6 bases at J, with 13 bases in the middle. CDR3 length: 13 residues. The germline CDR1 and CDR2 sequences are SGHTA and FQGTGA. CDR3 residues: CASSLSRLDGYTF. The CDR3 DNA reads as TGTGCCAGCAGCCTCTCCCGACTGGATGGCTACACCTTC.

This clone was seen only a few times. The V gene is TRBV2, the J gene TRBJ1-3; 8 nucleotides match TRBD1. CDR1 is SNHLY, CDR2 FYNNEI, per germline. V dropped 5 bases and J dropped 2; count of bases not matched to a gene: 5. The CDR3 sequence is 15 residues long. The CDR3 loop is CASSMGQATGNTIYF. In DNA, the CDR3 is TGTGCCAGCAGTATGGGACAGGCAACTGGAAACACCATATATTTT.

This chain connects TRBV5-4 to TRBJ2-6; D remains ambiguous. This CDR3 spans 14 amino acids. Germline values: CDR1 SGHNT, CDR2 YYREEE (reference sequence). The V and J ends lost 1 base and 3 bases respectively, with 5 bases between them. The CDR3 loop reads CASSLFGGANVLTF. The CDR3 DNA reads TGTGCCAGCAGCTTGTTCGGTGGGGCCAACGTCCTGACTTTC.

This clone was counted a few times. The chain is built from TRBV11-2 and TRBJ2-3; no reliable D call. The CDR3 contains 13 residues. Germline loops: CDR1 SGHAT, CDR2 FQNNGV. V was clipped by 5 bases and J by 3 bases, with 9 bases between them. CDR3 coding DNA: TGTGCCAGCAGCATATATACAACAGATACGCAGTATTTT. It translates to CASSIYTTDTQYF.

The chain links TRBV18 to TRBJ2-4; TRBD2 might be the D (5 bases). V lost 3 bases and J 0 bases, leaving 9 bases between the germline ends. The CDR3 length is 15 residues. The germline V gene encodes CDR1 KGHSH and CDR2 LQKENI. The CDR3 bases are TGTGCCAGCTCACCTGGCGGGCTAGCCAAAAACATTCAGTACTTC. This codes for CASSPGGLAKNIQYF.

This chain links TRBV19 with TRBJ1-1; 7 bases align to TRBD1. CDR3 length equals 14 residues. Germline assignment: CDR1 LNHDA and CDR2 SQIVND (reference sequence). V lost 3 bases, J lost 5 bases, and 6 bases stayed unmatched. CDR3: CASSMGTGQTEAFF. CDR3 nucleotides: TGTGCCAGTAGTATGGGAACGGGACAGACTGAAGCTTTCTTT.

The chain has TRBV28 and TRBJ2-7, with D perhaps matching TRBD2 (6 bases). V gave up 6 bases and J gave up 3 bases, with 15 bases separating them. The CDR3 is made up of 14 amino acids. Germline CDR1 and CDR2: MDHEN and SYDVKM. The CDR3 is CASREGPGYYEQYF. The CDR3 nucleotides are TGTGCCAGCAGGGAGGGACCGGGATACTACGAGCAGTACTTC.

CDR3 DNA: TGTGCCAGTGCACTAGCGGACACAGATACGCAGTATTTT. Translation gives CASALADTDTQYF. The chain carries TRBV19 and TRBJ2-3; 8 nucleotides agree with TRBD2. This CDR3 is 13 amino acids long. With V trimmed by 8 bases and J by 2 bases, 3 bases remained unmatched. Germline V gives CDR1 LNHDA, CDR2 SQIVND (reference sequence).

In regard to this clone: The sample has other DNA sequences that encode this CDR3 too. The rearrangement joins TRBV4-3 to TRBJ1-2, with D hard to call. V shed 3 bases and J shed 2 bases, with 4 bases lying between them. CDR1 is LGHNA and CDR2 is YSLEER in the germline V gene. This CDR3 contains 12 residues. The CDR3 DNA is TGCGCCAGCAGCCACCGGAACTATGGCTACACCTTC. Protein product: CASSHRNYGYTF.

The gene calls are TRBV9 and TRBJ2-7; 8 bases line up with TRBD2. The CDR3 extends over 13 amino acids. V trimming: 4 bases; J trimming: 7 bases; junction bases outside the gene matches: 7. The germline V gene has CDR1 SGDLS and CDR2 YYNGEE. The CDR3 spells CASSPRGAGEQYF. CDR3 sequence (DNA): TGTGCCAGCAGCCCGCGGGGGGCTGGAGAGCAGTACTTC. The full variable domain, its missing parts supplied by reference TRBV9 and TRBJ2-7, is DSGVTQTPKHLITATGQRVTLRCSPRSGDLSVYWYQQSLDQGLQFLIQYYNGEERAKGNILERFSAQQFPDLHSELNLSSLELGDSALYFCASSPRGAGEQYFGPGTRLTVT.

The CDR3 bases are TGTGCCAGCAGCCAAGGCCCTGGAAACACCATATATTTT. This encodes CASSQGPGNTIYF. V usage is TRBV4-2 and J usage is TRBJ1-3; no firm D call. Germline CDR1 and CDR2: LGHNA and YNFKEQ. Trimming left V 1 base short and J 2 bases short, with 3 bases between. The CDR3 sequence is 13 residues long.

The V and J genes are TRBV14 and TRBJ2-1; TRBD1 or TRBD2 may be the D gene (6 bases each). The CDR3 has 17 residues. Germline assignment: CDR1 SGHDN and CDR2 FVKESK. Trimming removed 1 base at V and 6 bases at J, with 19 bases between. The CDR3 nucleotides read TGTGCCAGCAGCCAAGTTTGGGGGGCTCAGGGATCCAATGAGCAGTTCTTC. Protein: CASSQVWGAQGSNEQFF.

The V gene is TRBV19, the J gene TRBJ1-5; 8 bases agree with TRBD1. The CDR3 has 15 amino acids. Germline CDR1 LNHDA, CDR2 SQIVND (reference sequence). J gave up 4 bases and V 5 bases, and 7 bases lay outside the gene matches. The CDR3 DNA sequence: TGTGCCAGTAGTGAATACAGGGGGACTAATCAGCCCCAGCATTTT. Protein product: CASSEYRGTNQPQHF.

The chain carries TRBV6-1 and TRBJ1-5, with a possible D match to TRBD1 (6 bases). Germline CDR1 MNHNS, CDR2 SASEGT. V lost 3 bases and J lost 5, with 14 bases in between. The CDR3 sequence is 15 residues long. The CDR3 loop reads CASSDEGVGYQPQHF. As DNA, the CDR3 is TGTGCCAGCAGTGACGAGGGGGTGGGGTATCAGCCCCAGCATTTT.

The chain combines TRBV30 with TRBJ2-4; a weak D match, TRBD1 (6 bases). The CDR3 is 17 amino acids. Deletions cut 0 bases from V and 1 base from J, with 16 bases between. Germline V gives CDR1 GTSNPN, CDR2 SVGIG (reference sequence). CDR3 coding DNA: TGTGCCTGGAGTGTACAGGGTGTCTATCAGGCCAAAAACATTCAGTACTTC. Amino acid sequence: CAWSVQGVYQAKNIQYF.